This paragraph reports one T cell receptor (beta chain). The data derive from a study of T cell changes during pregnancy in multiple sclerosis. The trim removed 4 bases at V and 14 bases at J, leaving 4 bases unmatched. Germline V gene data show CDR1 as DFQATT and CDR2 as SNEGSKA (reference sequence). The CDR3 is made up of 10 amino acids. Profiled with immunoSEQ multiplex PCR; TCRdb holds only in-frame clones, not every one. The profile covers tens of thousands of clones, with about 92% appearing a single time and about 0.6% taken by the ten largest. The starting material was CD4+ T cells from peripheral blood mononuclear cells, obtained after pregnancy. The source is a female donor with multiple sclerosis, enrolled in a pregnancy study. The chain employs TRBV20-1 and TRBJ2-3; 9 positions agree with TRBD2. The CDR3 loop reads CSAISGGWYF. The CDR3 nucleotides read TGCAGTGCTATTAGCGGGGGTTGGTATTTT.